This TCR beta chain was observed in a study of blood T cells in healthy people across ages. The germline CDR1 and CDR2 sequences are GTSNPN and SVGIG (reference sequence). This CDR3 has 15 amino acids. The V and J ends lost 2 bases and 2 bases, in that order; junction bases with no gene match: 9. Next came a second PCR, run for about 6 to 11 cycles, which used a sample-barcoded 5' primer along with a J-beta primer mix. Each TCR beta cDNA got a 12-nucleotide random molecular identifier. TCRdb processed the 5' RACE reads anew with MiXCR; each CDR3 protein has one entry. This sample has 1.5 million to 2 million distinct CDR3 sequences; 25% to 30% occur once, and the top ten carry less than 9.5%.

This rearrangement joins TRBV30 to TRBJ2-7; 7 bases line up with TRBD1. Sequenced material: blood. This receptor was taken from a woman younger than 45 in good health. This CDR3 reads CAWSRGDRETYEQYF. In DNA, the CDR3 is TGTGCCTGGAGTCGCGGAGACAGGGAAACCTACGAGCAGTACTTC.